This record concerns one TCR beta chain sequence. The antigen is not known. This entry is derived from a study of T cell responses to AZD1222 COVID-19 vaccine. The study's findings and limits: Reportedly, nearly half of unique spike TCRs recognized epitopes outside B.1.351/B.1.1.7 mutations. After the peak T cell response, and only then, were repertoires sampled. CD4 TCRs associated with vaccination spanned spike, dominating at 160-218 and 743-854. Donors were chiefly white British, with a greater number of females, and clonal diversity was perhaps underestimated.

Sequencing used immunoSEQ multiplex PCR; TCRdb keeps in-frame clones, though not all of them. The sample shows about 180,000 clones, 80% to 90% of them seen only once. Specimen: peripheral blood, collected on day 0 of AZD1222 vaccination. The clonotype originates from an adult in good health.

DNA for the CDR3: TGTGCCAGCAGCTTAGACAGGGACACTGAAGCTTTCTTT. It encodes CASSLDRDTEAFF. The chain is built from TRBV7-3 and TRBJ1-1; the match to TRBD1 covers 7 bases. CDR3 length: 13 amino acids. The germline gives CDR1 SGHTA, CDR2 FQGTGA. Trimming removed 2 bases from V and 3 bases from J; junction bases left unmatched: 0.